This TCR beta chain was obtained from a study of metastatic and nonmetastatic thyroid tumors. Background on the study: Patients with malignant and benign thyroid disease provided blood and tumor or nodule tissue, whose repertoires were compared. Whole-study results and caveats: Malignant thyroid tumors reportedly had TCR beta diversity that was significantly higher than in benign nodules, in blood and tumor.

TCRdb re-called clones via MiXCR from the PCR reads. The sample yields 10,000 to 15,000 clones, 25% to 30% seen once. To note about this clone: What it recognizes is unknown. An end of the junction differs from the germline gene, which may be a read error.

Patients underwent thyroid surgery, and none had received any treatment before it. The sample comprised tumor tissue. The clonotype comes from a female donor with papillary thyroid cancer or a benign thyroid nodule (not recorded which). Some clones in this sample may be carry-over from other donors' samples.

The CDR3 loop reads CSISSQAGLAGAPMNEHFF. The CDR3 nucleotides are TGTTCCATCAGCTCTCAAGCTGGACTAGCGGGAGCTCCTATGAATGAGCATTTCTTC. The gene calls are TRBV5-4 and TRBJ2-1, with TRBD2 identical over 13 bases. The CDR3 is 19 residues long. Germline CDR1 is SGHNT and CDR2 is YYREEE (reference sequence). Variable domain in full (rest from reference TRBV5-4 and TRBJ2-1): ETGVTQSPTHLIKTRGQQVTLRCSSQSGHNTVSWYQQALGQGPQFIFQYYREEENGRGNFPPRFSGLQFPNYSSELNVNALELDDSALYLCSISSQAGLAGAPMNEHFFGPGTRLTVL.